The text below deals with one TCR beta chain. Its antigen remains unidentified. The germline CDR1 and CDR2 sequences are SGHRS and YFSETQ. This CDR3 has 14 amino acids. V lost 0 bases, J lost 6 bases, and 13 bases lay in between. The data originate from a study of cytomegalovirus exposure and HLA in healthy donors. The study, taken as a whole, reports: HLA restriction was apparent for most CMV-associated TCR beta chains in a later analysis.

The PCR employed 60 Vbeta primers together with 13 Jbeta primers. Repertoires were generated with immunoSEQ multiplex PCR, while TCRdb's copy carries only in-frame clones and drops some. This sample carries 150,000 or so clones, roughly 85% of them seen once, and the ten largest clones take around 2.1%. V is TRBV5-1 and J is TRBJ2-7; maybe TRBD1 (6 bases). The sequenced material came from PBMCs. The sequence came from a man between 18 and 35 years old in good health and CMV-seropositive. The CDR3 spells CASSLGRGNGEQYF. The DNA of the CDR3 is TGCGCCAGCAGCTTGGGCAGGGGAAATGGCGAGCAGTACTTC.